This T cell receptor beta chain was captured in a study of T cell responses to AZD1222 COVID-19 vaccine. Study-level results: Repertoires were sampled only after the peak T cell response. Spike-specific TCRs gained breadth and depth after people received two AZD1222 doses. The donor cohort was predominantly white British with a female majority, and clonal diversity may have been underestimated. Baseline serostatus was positive in only a handful of AZD1222 recipients.

TCRdb's table, derived via immunoSEQ multiplex PCR, lists solely in-frame clones and lacks some. The data show about 100,000 clones, more than 85% seen once. CDR1 SGHDN and CDR2 FVKESK come from the germline V gene. This CDR3 comprises 13 residues. Trimming shortened V by 1 base and J by 8 bases, and 10 bases separated the two germline ends. Note on this clone: Antigen specificity is unknown. Other DNA sequences in this specimen translate into the identical CDR3.

The receptor was isolated from an adult in good health. This material consisted of peripheral blood, taken on day 0 of AZD1222 vaccination. The chain joins TRBV14 to TRBJ2-3, with D unresolved. CDR3 nucleotide sequence: TGTGCCAGCAGCCAAGCCCGACTCGGTACGCAGTATTTT. It codes for CASSQARLGTQYF.